These 15 T cell receptor beta chains came from one sample sequenced in a study of cytomegalovirus exposure and HLA in healthy donors. Use of 60 Vbeta and 13 Jbeta primers characterized the PCR. Generated by immunoSEQ multiplex PCR, the TCRdb table keeps only in-frame clones and is missing some. Among hundreds of thousands of clones, around 90% were seen once, and the ten largest hold roughly 2.1%. Sequencing input: PBMCs. These TCRs come from a woman younger than 30 in good health and CMV-seronegative.

The CDR3, as DNA: TGTGCCAGCAGCCCTCCTAACACTGAAGCTTTCTTT. It yields the protein CASSPPNTEAFF. The V call is TRBV27, the J call TRBJ1-1; D uncertain. This CDR3 is 12 amino acids long. Trimming shortened V by 6 bases and J by 2 bases, and 7 bases separated the two germline ends. The germline V gene encodes CDR1 MNHEY and CDR2 SMNVEV (reference sequence).

The chain couples TRBV6-6 to TRBJ1-5; D perhaps matches TRBD1 (6 bases). Germline loops: CDR1 MNHNY, CDR2 SVGAGI (reference sequence). The ends were cut back, 2 bases at V and 11 bases at J, with 10 bases in the middle. CDR3 length: 12 residues. CDR3 DNA: TGTGCCAGCAGTTACGGCGGGGGCGCCCAGCATTTT. Its translation: CASSYGGGAQHF.

The chain has TRBV15 and TRBJ1-5; D gene unclear. The germline gives CDR1 LNHNV, CDR2 YYDKDF (reference sequence). The CDR3 runs 14 residues. Trimming took off 0 bases at V and 6 bases at J, with 9 bases between the two ends. This CDR3 reads CATSRDQPGQPQHF. Here the CDR3 DNA reads TGTGCCACCAGCAGAGATCAACCGGGTCAGCCCCAGCATTTT.

This chain links TRBV27 with TRBJ2-7; 10 positions match TRBD1. Germline values: CDR1 MNHEY, CDR2 SMNVEV (reference sequence). This CDR3 is built from 16 residues. With 2 bases clipped from V and 4 bases from J, the junction kept 8 bases outside the gene matches. The CDR3 nucleotides read TGTGCCAGCAGTTTACAACGGACAGGGGGGCTTTACGAGCAGTACTTC. Its translation: CASSLQRTGGLYEQYF.

This chain connects TRBV5-4 to TRBJ2-7; 12 bases agree with TRBD2. This CDR3 has 18 amino acids. V gave up 0 bases and J gave up 3 bases; unmatched junction bases: 10. Germline CDR1 reads SGHNT; CDR2 reads YYREEE (reference sequence). CDR3 sequence reads: CASSLALLAGGDIYEQYF. DNA of the CDR3: TGTGCCAGCAGCTTGGCCTTGCTAGCGGGGGGGGATATCTACGAGCAGTACTTC.

CDR3 DNA: TGTGCCAGCAGCTTTGGGAGGGACGGGGCCGAGCAGTACTTC. Protein sequence: CASSFGRDGAEQYF. V is TRBV5-4 and J is TRBJ2-7; 7 bases are shared with TRBD2. V shed 2 bases, J shed 6 bases, and the junction held 8 bases outside the gene matches. The CDR3 totals 14 residues. From germline, CDR1 is SGHNT and CDR2 YYREEE (reference sequence).

Notes on this clone: The sample has other DNA sequences that encode this CDR3 too. The chain joins TRBV2 to TRBJ1-6; maybe TRBD1 (6 bases). V was shortened by 6 bases and J by 2 bases, with 14 bases between the two germline ends. The germline V gene has CDR1 SNHLY and CDR2 FYNNEI. CDR3 size: 16 residues. Written as DNA, the CDR3 is TGTGCCAGCAGCCCAACAGGGTATCCCTATAATTCACCCCTCCACTTT. As protein: CASSPTGYPYNSPLHF.

The V call is TRBV9, the J call TRBJ2-2; 7 bases map to TRBD2. The CDR3 loop spans 17 amino acids. CDR1 SGDLS and CDR2 YYNGEE come from the germline V gene. V gave up 0 bases and J gave up 2 bases; unmatched junction bases: 7. This CDR3 is CASSVVGSGSNTGELFF. For the CDR3, the DNA is TGTGCCAGCAGCGTAGTGGGTAGCGGGTCTAACACCGGGGAGCTGTTTTTT.

The V and J genes are TRBV30 and TRBJ1-2, with 8 bases lining up with TRBD1. Germline CDR1 and CDR2: GTSNPN and SVGIG (reference sequence). CDR3 length equals 13 residues. The CDR3 sequence is CASPPGQGYGYTF. CDR3 nucleotide sequence: TGTGCTTCCCCGCCCGGACAGGGCTATGGCTACACCTTC.

The V gene is TRBV19, the J gene TRBJ2-7; 8 bases match TRBD2. Looked up from germline, CDR1 is LNHDA and CDR2 is SQIVND (reference sequence). The CDR3 loop spans 16 amino acids. Trimming at V came to 5 bases and at J to 3 bases, leaving 12 bases not matched to a gene. CDR3 in amino acids: CASSVRAPGLDYEQYF. Here the CDR3 DNA reads TGTGCCAGTAGTGTAAGAGCTCCGGGACTAGACTACGAGCAGTACTTC.

CDR3 in DNA: TGTGCCAGCAGTTTATCCCAGCGGGGCGAGCAGTACTTC. Translating it yields CASSLSQRGEQYF. J is TRBJ2-7 and V is TRBV27, with 7 bases lining up with TRBD2. CDR3 size: 13 residues. The V and J ends lost 0 bases and 6 bases, in that order; junction bases with no gene match: 2. Germline V gives CDR1 MNHEY, CDR2 SMNVEV (reference sequence).

For this clone: Distinct nucleotide sequences in the sample also encode this CDR3. V gene TRBV11-2 combines with J gene TRBJ2-7; TRBD1 matches at 10 bases. The length of the CDR3 is 15 residues. CDR1 and CDR2 from the germline V gene are SGHAT and FQNNGV. V shed 3 bases and J 1 base; nucleotides not matched to a gene: 3. CDR3 DNA: TGTGCCAGCAGCTTGGGGACAGGGGTATCCTACGAGCAGTACTTC. It yields the protein CASSLGTGVSYEQYF.

V usage is TRBV23-1 and J usage is TRBJ2-2; D not resolved. TRBV23-1 is recorded as an ORF, its role being uncertain. Trimming shortened V by 2 bases and J by 3 bases, and 16 bases separated the two germline ends. This CDR3 is built from 17 residues. DNA of the CDR3: TGCGCCAGCAGTCAAGAACTTCGCCTAGGCCACACCGGGGAGCTGTTTTTT. Its translation: CASSQELRLGHTGELFF.

The gene calls are TRBV19 and TRBJ1-2, with 9 nucleotides matching TRBD1. Germline V gene data show CDR1 as LNHDA and CDR2 as SQIVND (reference sequence). Germline trimming cut 3 bases from V and 3 bases from J; bases unmatched to any gene: 17. The CDR3 consists of 19 residues. In nucleotides, the CDR3 is TGTGCCAGTAGTATGGGGACCGAGCGTCTAAGGACAGGGGACTATGGCTACACCTTC. It codes for CASSMGTERLRTGDYGYTF.

This clone came up once. The V and J genes are TRBV5-4 and TRBJ1-5; 7 positions match TRBD1. In germline, CDR1 is SGHNT, CDR2 YYREEE (reference sequence). The junction had 9 bases not matched to a gene; V was cut back by 1 base and J by 5 bases. This CDR3 has 16 amino acids. The CDR3 DNA reads TGTGCCAGCAGCTTGTTCGAGGGGGCAACATATCAGCCCCAGCATTTT. Translation: CASSLFEGATYQPQHF.